This paragraph reports one T cell receptor beta chain. Its antigen remains undetermined. There are no base qualities to consult, and no much larger clone falls within one base. This specimen belongs to a study of blood T cell repertoires in COVID-19 (TCRdb year 2020). Context from the whole study: Samples from collaborators originated in the United States, Italy and Spain and spanned both the acute and convalescent phases of COVID-19. Samples came from the ongoing ImmuneRACE study (first 160 participants) plus 1,254 subjects from 6 global collaborators. Where available, HLA class I and class II types were taken from metadata supplied by the sample provider and were not determined by assay-based typing. Deeply sampled blood TCRbeta repertoires from subjects exposed to, actively infected with, or recovered from COVID-19 were included in the dataset. The repertoires were released in a freely available public database intended as a resource for research on the immune response to SARS-CoV-2. The prospective study material was composed of cDNA or gDNA derived from T cells, B-cell-depleted T cells, or PBMCs. Nearly every sample came with metadata listing a de-identified subject ID, COVID-19 status, age in years and sex.

Whole blood was collected in K2EDTA tubes by collaborating institutions according to the institutions' own protocols. Collaborator samples were shipped for TCRbeta analysis as frozen whole blood, isolated PBMCs, or DNA extracted from either sample type. A distance of 15 bases separates the germline ends of V and J, which lose 1 base and 3 bases respectively. Including cysteine and phenylalanine, the CDR3 has 16 amino acids. Left in the record is the CDR3 DNA by itself, 48 bases read in frame from the first base. Taken from the germline V gene, the CDR1 and CDR2 loops are SGHDT and YYEEEE. TCRbeta CDR3 regions were amplified from genomic DNA using the immunoSEQ Assay, a bias-controlled multiplex PCR. Under the source paper's analysis protocol: Nucleated cell counts per sample were estimated from amplification of reference gene primers within the assay. To quantify the absolute abundance of each unique TCRbeta CDR3 rearrangement, sequence reads were collapsed and filtered. For each sample, productive Simpson clonality was calculated as the square root of Simpson's diversity index over productive rearrangements. TCRdb provides this immuneACCESS table in a form limited to in-frame rearrangements. Some clones are lacking; in checked studies, under half of them reflect an unresolved V gene, and why the rest are absent is not known. The DNA gave D and trimming, while V, J and clone size come from that table. This sample gives tens of thousands of clones in total; around 87% of them show up just once. The ten largest clones take up about a sixth of the sample.

Paper-wide results and their limitations: The quantity of clinical and demographic metadata differed by source and by participant and was supplied without curation.

The sample was peripheral blood. This clonotype originated in a human donor in a cohort sampled during active COVID-19. This chain is built from TRBV5-6 and TRBJ2-3; a confident D gene designation cannot be given. The CDR3 reads as follows: CASSLRFTTRTDTQYF. At the DNA level, the sequence is TGTGCCAGCAGCTTGCGTTTTACGACTCGTACAGATACGCAGTATTTT.